This TCR beta chain was captured by sequencing in a study of radiotherapy plus CTLA-4 blockade in lung cancer. Study-wide context: With 31% of patients having disease control, objective responses were seen in roughly 18%. General study points: How blood T cell clones changed early, along with interferon-beta, reportedly forecast response best.

Clones were sequenced by immunoSEQ multiplex PCR, and TCRdb holds only the in-frame ones, with some missing. In the table there are about 49,000 clones, around nine tenths of which are singletons. With 6 bases clipped from V and 2 bases from J, the junction kept 9 bases outside the gene matches. CDR1 and CDR2 from the germline V gene are MDHEN and SYDVKM. The CDR3 loop spans 16 amino acids. As to this clone: Antigen unknown.

The source was peripheral blood, collected from a patient treated with radiotherapy plus ipilimumab. This TCR was sampled from a human donor with non-small cell lung cancer whose response to radiotherapy plus ipilimumab could not be evaluated. The genes are TRBV28 and TRBJ2-7, with 11 bases aligning to TRBD2. CDR3 DNA sequence: TGTGCCAGCAGCCCCGGGACTAGCGGACGACCCTACGAGCAGTACTTC. This codes for CASSPGTSGRPYEQYF.